The next 26 T cell receptor beta chains were all read from a single sample in a study of blood T cells in healthy people across ages. A second PCR of 7 to 11 cycles used a sample-barcoded 5' primer and a J-beta primer mix. TCRdb fed the 5' RACE reads into MiXCR, producing one record per CDR3 protein. Here the sample spans around 1,000,000 distinct CDR3 sequences, under 30% being singletons. The sample was also linked to a second study, of T cells of mothers and their children.

Sequences were obtained from blood. These receptor sequences come from a girl aged 2-9 years in good health.

This chain uses TRBV29-1 with TRBJ1-4; D not certain. Trimming removed 4 bases from V and 3 bases from J, with 6 bases in between. The CDR3 has 12 residues. Looked up from germline, CDR1 is SQVTM and CDR2 is ANQGSEA. The CDR3 coding sequence is TGCAGCGTTGCATCGGCTAATGAAAAACTGTTTTTT. Amino acids: CSVASANEKLFF. The variable domain in full, completed from reference TRBV29-1 and TRBJ1-4, reads SAVISQKPSRDICQRGTSLTIQCQVDSQVTMMFWYRQQPGQSLTLIATANQGSEATYESGFVIDKFPISRPNLTFSTLTVSNMSPEDSSIYLCSVASANEKLFFGSGTQLSVL.

The chain combines TRBV5-1 with TRBJ1-1, with TRBD1 matching 7 bases. The germline V gene encodes CDR1 SGHRS and CDR2 YFSETQ. The CDR3 runs 15 residues. The V and J ends lost 4 bases and 4 bases, in that order; junction bases with no gene match: 10. The CDR3 here is CASSQSTGKGTEAFF. CDR3 DNA sequence: TGCGCCAGCAGCCAGTCGACAGGGAAAGGCACTGAAGCTTTCTTT. The entire variable domain, with the rest obtained from reference TRBV5-1 and TRBJ1-1, is as follows: KAGVTQTPRYLIKTRGQQVTLSCSPISGHRSVSWYQQTPGQGLQFLFEYFSETQRNKGNFPGRFSGRQFSNSRSEMNVSTLELGDSALYLCASSQSTGKGTEAFFGQGTRLTVV.

CDR3 DNA: TGCAGCGTGGGGACGCTACTGAACGGCGAGCAGTACTTC. Translating it yields CSVGTLLNGEQYF. The chain uses TRBV29-1 and TRBJ2-7; D could derive from TRBD1 or TRBD2 (5 bases each). In germline, CDR1 is SQVTM, CDR2 ANQGSEA. CDR3 length: 13 amino acids. Trimming stripped 6 bases from V and 6 bases from J, with 18 bases between.

The rearrangement joins TRBV11-2 to TRBJ2-1; 7 nucleotides line up with TRBD2. The CDR3 has 15 amino acids. Germline V CDR1 and CDR2: SGHAT, FQNNGV. Trimming took 5 bases from V and 8 from J; bases not matched to a gene: 12. CDR3 loop: CASSRRASGVDEQFF. In nucleotides, the CDR3 is TGTGCCAGCAGCCGCCGGGCAAGCGGGGTTGATGAGCAGTTCTTC.

The V gene is TRBV14, the J gene TRBJ2-5; unclear D gene. The CDR3 runs to 13 residues. Germline V gene sequence: CDR1 SGHDN, CDR2 FVKESK. The V gene lost 6 bases and the J gene lost 3 bases, with 11 bases spanning the gap. The DNA of the CDR3 is TGTGCCAGCAGTCACTACATAGAAGAGACCCAGTACTTC. It yields the protein CASSHYIEETQYF.

The rearrangement joins TRBV20-1 to TRBJ2-2, with TRBD2 matching 7 bases. CDR3 length: 16 residues. Germline V lookup: CDR1 DFQATT, CDR2 SNEGSKA (reference sequence). The CDR3 reads CSVQSGMALNTGELFF. In DNA form, the CDR3 reads TGCAGCGTACAAAGCGGGATGGCCCTGAACACCGGGGAGCTGTTTTTT.

Worth noting for this clonotype: A junction end diverges from the germline sequence, so it may reflect a read error. This chain connects TRBV12-3 or TRBV12-4 to TRBJ2-5, with 9 bases that match TRBD1. The CDR3 is 14 amino acids. The CDR3 here is CASTLQGALGTQYF. The CDR3 nucleotides read TGTGCCAGCACTTTACAGGGGGCGTTAGGGACCCAGTACTTC.

This clonotype was observed a handful of times. This rearrangement joins TRBV4-1 to TRBJ2-3, with TRBD2 as a possible D gene (6 bases). There are 15 residues in the CDR3. Trimming cost V 1 base and J 5 bases, with 13 bases left between them. Germline V lookup: CDR1 MGHRA, CDR2 YSYEKL. This chain's CDR3 is CASSQVSSERDTQYF. The CDR3 DNA is TGCGCCAGCAGCCAAGTTTCTAGCGAAAGAGATACGCAGTATTTT.

The chain employs TRBV7-9 and TRBJ1-4, with D perhaps matching TRBD1 (6 bases). Per germline, CDR1 SEHNR and CDR2 FQNEAQ (reference sequence). Trimming shortened V by 7 bases and J by 7 bases, and 19 bases separated the two germline ends. The CDR3 contains 15 residues. The DNA for the CDR3 is TGTGCCAGCACCGTAGGAGGGACATTCAGTGAAAAACTGTTTTTT. Residues: CASTVGGTFSEKLFF.

This clonotype occurred a few times. The rearrangement links TRBV6-2 or TRBV6-3 to TRBJ2-5; D not resolved. Gene TRBJ2-1 matches the end of the DNA better, so the J call may be wrong. CDR3 length: 11 residues. CDR1 and CDR2 (germline): MNHEY, SVGEGT. The CDR3 region has the DNA TGTGCCAGCAGCCTACCTATGGAGCAGTTCTTC. Its protein product is CASSLPMEQFF.

The J gene is TRBJ1-1, the V gene TRBV12-3 or TRBV12-4; D remains ambiguous. V shed 2 bases and J shed 2 bases, with 9 bases lying between them. This CDR3 region has 14 residues. The CDR3 DNA reads as TGTGCCAGCAGTTTAATGCAAGCTAACACTGAAGCTTTCTTT. This encodes CASSLMQANTEAFF.

The chain joins TRBV2 to TRBJ2-3, with 7 bases aligning to TRBD2. V gave up 3 bases and J gave up 4 bases; unmatched junction bases: 4. The CDR3 spans 14 residues. Germline V gene data show CDR1 as SNHLY and CDR2 as FYNNEI. CDR3 nucleotides: TGTGCCAGCAGTGATGAGGCGGGGGCAGATACGCAGTATTTT. Encoded protein: CASSDEAGADTQYF.

The CDR3 sequence: CSVRWGAREQFF. DNA of the CDR3: TGCAGCGTTAGGTGGGGGGCGCGGGAGCAGTTCTTC. The genes are TRBV29-1 and TRBJ2-1; D tentatively reads TRBD1 or TRBD2 (6 bases each). The CDR3 has 12 amino acids. Germline lookup yields CDR1 SQVTM and CDR2 ANQGSEA. V shed 5 bases and J shed 10 bases, with 15 bases lying between them.

This clonotype was counted only a few times. V is TRBV7-2 and J is TRBJ2-1; possible D gene TRBD2, 6 bases. V lost 1 base, J lost 3 bases, and 10 bases lay in between. Germline loops: CDR1 SGHTA, CDR2 FQGNSA. This CDR3 contains 15 residues. For the CDR3, the DNA is TGTGCCAGCAGCTTAGGGGAAGCGGGCTACAATGAGCAGTTCTTC. Translating it yields CASSLGEAGYNEQFF.

This clonotype was seen a handful of times. CDR3 nucleotide sequence: TGCGCCAGCAGCTCGAGCCTCAGCCCAGGAGACATTCAGTACTTC. Translated: CASSSSLSPGDIQYF. The J gene is TRBJ2-4, the V gene TRBV5-1; D not certain. CDR3 length: 15 amino acids. V dropped 3 bases and J dropped 8 bases, with 18 bases sitting between them. The V gene's germline CDR1 is SGHRS and CDR2 YFSETQ.

There are a few counts of this clonotype. The CDR3: CATSRGNEQYF. The DNA for the CDR3 is TGTGCCACCAGCAGAGGAAACGAGCAGTACTTC. This sequence joins TRBV15 and TRBJ2-7; D is unclear. This CDR3 region has 11 residues. With 1 base removed from V and 5 bases from J, the gap between germline ends came to 3 bases. CDR1 and CDR2 from the germline V gene are LNHNV and YYDKDF (reference sequence).

This chain connects TRBV12-3 or TRBV12-4 to TRBJ2-3; 13 nucleotides agree with TRBD2. J lost 0 bases, V lost 5 bases, and 11 bases had no gene match. This CDR3 contains 19 residues. CDR3 bases: TGTGCCAGCAGTCCCAAACTAGCGGGGGGGCCTCCCAGCACAGATACGCAGTATTTT. Its translation is CASSPKLAGGPPSTDTQYF.

This clonotype occurred a few times. V and J are TRBV7-9 and TRBJ1-4; possible D gene TRBD1, 6 bases. Trimming stripped 3 bases from V and 5 bases from J, with 10 bases between. Germline-derived CDR1 and CDR2 are SEHNR and FQNEAQ (reference sequence). The CDR3 is 14 amino acids. The CDR3 region is CASSFGQLNEKLFF. DNA for the CDR3: TGTGCCAGCAGCTTCGGACAGCTAAATGAAAAACTGTTTTTT.

This clonotype was picked up a small number of times. J is TRBJ2-5 and V is TRBV29-1, with unresolved D. The V gene lost 4 bases and the J gene lost 4 bases, with 10 bases spanning the gap. This CDR3 is 12 amino acids long. From germline, CDR1 is SQVTM and CDR2 ANQGSEA. As DNA, the CDR3 is TGCAGCGTTGTGAAGCTGCCAGAGACCCAGTACTTC. This gives the protein CSVVKLPETQYF.

This clonotype was counted a few times. J is TRBJ2-1 and V is TRBV11-2; possible D gene TRBD2, 6 bases. Germline V gene data show CDR1 as SGHAT and CDR2 as FQNNGV. This CDR3 is built from 14 residues. The V end lost 0 bases, the J end lost 9 bases, and 12 bases lay between the germline ends. CDR3 DNA sequence: TGTGCCAGCAGCTTAGATCGGCGGGGCACTGAGCAGTTCTTC. It specifies CASSLDRRGTEQFF.

This chain links TRBV11-2 with TRBJ1-2, with D maybe TRBD1 (6 bases). V gave up 3 bases and J gave up 8 bases, with 22 bases separating them. The CDR3 contains 16 residues. Germline values: CDR1 SGHAT, CDR2 FQNNGV. The CDR3, as DNA: TGTGCCAGCAGCTTGACAGGAGGTCTCTTCTCTGAGGGCTACACCTTC. This gives the protein CASSLTGGLFSEGYTF.

In its sample, this clonotype was seen once. One base away lies a much larger clone, so this may be a sequencing read error. The chain combines TRBV4-3 with TRBJ1-1, with TRBD1 as a possible D gene (6 bases). The CDR3 length is 14 residues. Germline V CDR1 and CDR2: LGHNA, YSLEER. As DNA, the CDR3 is TGCGCCAGCAGCCAGGATACAGGGACCACTGAAGCTTCCTTT. Its protein product is CASSQDTGTTEASF.

The V and J genes are TRBV4-1 and TRBJ2-3; D may be TRBD2 (6 bases). Deletions cut 4 bases from V and 2 bases from J, with 25 bases between. From germline, CDR1 is MGHRA and CDR2 YSYEKL. The CDR3 extends over 19 amino acids. The CDR3 loop reads CASSRGDSGKYSFTDTQYF. For the CDR3, the DNA is TGCGCCAGCAGCCGAGGGGATAGCGGCAAATACTCATTCACAGATACGCAGTATTTT.

The chain employs TRBV12-3 or TRBV12-4 and TRBJ1-1; 9 bases match TRBD1. Trimming at V came to 4 bases and at J to 6 bases, leaving 12 bases not matched to a gene. This CDR3 comprises 16 residues. The CDR3 is CASSSLGGQGYAEAFF. DNA of the CDR3: TGTGCCAGCAGTTCCCTGGGAGGACAGGGGTACGCTGAAGCTTTCTTT.

The chain combines TRBV7-3 with TRBJ1-4, with TRBD1 as a possible D gene (5 bases). The V gene's germline CDR1 is SGHTA and CDR2 FQGTGA. Trimming shortened V by 2 bases and J by 4 bases, and 11 bases separated the two germline ends. The CDR3 sequence is 15 residues long. The CDR3 sequence is CASSLSGTNNEKLFF. The CDR3, as DNA: TGTGCCAGCAGCTTATCCGGGACTAATAATGAAAAACTGTTTTTT.

The chain has TRBV27 and TRBJ2-6; weak D call: TRBD2 (5 bases). Germline V gene data show CDR1 as MNHEY and CDR2 as SMNVEV (reference sequence). V was shortened by 7 bases and J by 0 bases, with 22 bases between the two germline ends. This CDR3 is 19 amino acids long. CDR3 protein: CASTLEGTLWGSGANVLTF. In DNA form, the CDR3 reads TGTGCCAGCACCCTCGAGGGCACCCTGTGGGGCTCTGGGGCCAACGTCCTGACTTTC.